These T cell receptor beta chains were read from a single sample in a study of long-term antiretroviral therapy in people with HIV. TCRdb keeps only in-frame clones here, not all; method: immunoSEQ multiplex PCR. Here the sample spans 23,000 or so clones, 87% being singletons. Sequencing used unsorted PBMCs, obtained 0.2 years before starting antiretroviral therapy. These TCRs come from a man between 18 and 29 years old with HIV. CDR3s include the opening cysteine and the closing phenylalanine or tryptophan.

v_call cdr3_aa
TRBV4-1 CASSQPDRSSGNTIYF
TRBV13 CASTEGQGPYEQYF
TRBV6-6 CASSSHNRVNTIYF
TRBV4-1 CASSQVGGGETQYF
TRBV6-6 CASSTETSNEQFF
TRBV19 CASSPRDRVFSPLHF
TRBV19 CASRTGTGWGKLFF
TRBV4-1 CASSQDLDFATTNEKLFF
TRBV5-1 CASSLEDSLNEKLFF
TRBV19 CASTQGLKTEAFF
TRBV6-5 CASSYSFGGGATEQFF
TRBV7-8 CASSISWGPPDTQYF
TRBV7-9 CASSLDPGVSEQYF
TRBV30 CAWSGTARSYNEQFF
TRBV19 CASMGGGGTDTQYF
TRBV27 CASSLRSVTRNTGELFF
TRBV5-4 CASSMIPSDGYTF
TRBV11-2 CASSLEGQDSYEQYF
TRBV7-8 CASSISLGGSSYNSPLHF
TRBV5-1 CASSRGVYEQYF
TRBV5-4 CASGWGGPNYGYTF
TRBV6-1 CASSERPFRGVANEKLFF
TRBV7-9 CASGPGLNTEAFF
TRBV6-1 CASSVRGLAGGSEQFF
TRBV9 CASSVARDSPSDEAFF
TRBV10-3 CAISDSTGRAPEQYF
TRBV4-3 CASSQGTGAGTEAFF
TRBV7-9 CASSLASGGSTEAFF
TRBV5-1 CASSLSGTVEHQPQHF
TRBV11-2 CASSSRTGRWGTEAFF
TRBV7-2 CASSWGDRDYEQYF